This T cell receptor beta chain was sequenced for a study of T cells after yellow fever vaccination (dated by TCRdb to about 2019). Regarding the research as a whole: The SMART-Seq v4 Ultra Low Input RNA kit was used to prepare libraries from fractions with low cell numbers. To follow T-cell clones before and after primary and booster YFV17D yellow fever vaccination, bulk TCR alpha and beta repertoires were sequenced over time. Two healthy male donors made up the cohort, one aged 18 to 29 years and the other aged 30 to 39 years. Bulk PBMC replicates and cell subsets were isolated from blood drawn at multiple timepoints before and after both primary and secondary immunization. The study at large found these results: The secondary T-cell response was weaker than the primary response but faster, peaking on day 5 instead of day 15. A small share of clonotypes occurred in both CD4 and CD8 compartments, likely arising from convergent recombination. Most clones expanded after primary vaccination (around 96% of CD4 and roughly 91% of CD8) were re-detected after the booster, suggesting that broad memory maintenance occurred. Because the study included only two donors, the extent to which the findings can be generalized is limited. Because abundant contaminating clonotypes from the bulk population could be contained in FACS-sorted repertoires, computational filtering was required.

This clonotype was seen a handful of times. The clone's antigen remains unknown. Per-nucleotide qualities are absent, and no much larger clonotype sits a single base away. TCR cDNA was made using 5'RACE template switching, a step that added a universal primer site and unique molecular identifiers. cDNA synthesis was primed from both the TCR alpha and TCR beta constant segments. Library amplification used two PCR steps, and the second PCR step added sample barcodes and sequencing adapters. Sequencing of libraries was performed on Illumina HiSeq 2500 (2x100 bp) or NovaSeq (2x150 bp). Per the source publication's procedure: MIGEC handled demultiplexing of reads and collapsing into UMI consensus sequences, while MiXCR performed V(D)J alignment. Vaccine-responding clonotypes were identified with edgeR using replicate PBMC samples, with FDR below 0.01 and a log2 fold change above 5 up to day 15 being required. Each bulk clonotype received a CD4 or CD8 identity based on whether the sequenced CD4 or CD8 repertoire contained that clonotype at higher abundance. Through fastp at Q25 and MiXCR, TCRdb rebuilt clones from the public reads, retaining in-frame beta chains. Each entry merges the rows of one CDR3 protein and shows their most common DNA and genes. None of the V and J calls come from the authors' own analysis; TCRdb made them. This sample is represented by around 590,000 distinct CDR3 sequences; 12% of them were singletons. The ten largest clonotypes hold under 15% of the sample.

The treatment or condition label for this specimen denotes: live attenuated yellow fever vaccine strain. At every blood-draw timepoint, two biological replicates of bulk PBMCs were collected. A standard Ficoll-Paque protocol was used to isolate PBMCs from peripheral blood. TriZol was used to extract RNA from bulk PBMCs, CD4 and CD8 fractions, and dextramer-positive and dextramer-negative fractions. At the junction V is shortened by 0 bases and J by 1 base, with 9 bases in between. Its CDR3 holds 15 amino acids, cysteine through phenylalanine. The CDR3 DNA has 45 bases and is translated from base 1. CDR1 and CDR2 (ENHRY, SYGVKD) derive from the germline V gene.

This TCR derives from a man aged 25-45 years who received the YFV17D yellow fever vaccine. The sample here was PBMCs, taken on the day of the yellow fever booster vaccination. The sequence joins TRBV10-3 to TRBJ1-1; no D gene is confidently identified. The nucleotide sequence is TGTGCCATCAGTGAGTCACGAGGATGGAACACTGAAGCTTTCTTT. It translates as CAISESRGWNTEAFF.